These T cell receptor beta chains were read from a single sample in a study of cytomegalovirus exposure and HLA in healthy donors. Some clones are missing from TCRdb's copy, which holds only in-frame ones; the method was immunoSEQ multiplex PCR. The sample includes about 79,000 clones, under 80% seen only once; the top ten take approximately 6.9%. Sequenced material: PBMCs. The receptors shown here come from a woman aged 45-65 years in good health and CMV-seropositive. CDR3s include the opening cysteine and the closing phenylalanine or tryptophan. Fields, in order: J gene, V gene, D gene, clone size, CDR3 protein, CDR3 DNA. The D gene is left open where the match is weak. Expanded clones get a size class; other rows say once, few or many, or leave the size out.

j_call: TRBJ2-1
v_call: TRBV7-9
d_call: TRBD1
clone_size: -
cdr3_aa: CATDRALYNEQFF
cdr3_nt: TGTGCCACCGACAGGGCACTATACAATGAGCAGTTCTTC

j_call: TRBJ2-2
v_call: TRBV5-1
d_call: TRBD1
clone_size: few
cdr3_aa: CASSWDRGNTGELFF
cdr3_nt: TGCGCCAGCAGTTGGGACAGGGGTAACACCGGGGAGCTGTTTTTT

j_call: TRBJ1-5
v_call: TRBV20-1
d_call: -
clone_size: few
cdr3_aa: CSAMSRQPQHF
cdr3_nt: TGCAGTGCTATGAGCCGACAGCCCCAGCATTTT

j_call: TRBJ1-1
v_call: TRBV19
d_call: TRBD1
clone_size: few
cdr3_aa: CAGRQGPNTEAFF
cdr3_nt: TGTGCCGGTAGACAGGGGCCGAACACTGAAGCTTTCTTT

j_call: TRBJ2-7
v_call: TRBV7-9
d_call: TRBD2
clone_size: once
cdr3_aa: CASSISGGLIYEQYF
cdr3_nt: TGTGCCAGCAGCATATCGGGAGGGCTGATTTACGAGCAGTACTTC

j_call: TRBJ1-3
v_call: TRBV28
d_call: -
clone_size: few
cdr3_aa: CASLRDRNTIYF
cdr3_nt: TGTGCCAGCCTCAGGGATAGAAACACCATATATTTT

j_call: TRBJ1-6
v_call: TRBV27
d_call: TRBD1
clone_size: -
cdr3_aa: CASTISPITGVGSPLHF
cdr3_nt: TGTGCCAGCACCATCAGTCCAATCACAGGGGTTGGTTCACCCCTCCACTTT

j_call: TRBJ1-2
v_call: TRBV7-9
d_call: -
clone_size: -
cdr3_aa: CASSSRGDYPYGYTF
cdr3_nt: TGTGCCAGCAGTTCAAGGGGGGACTATCCCTATGGCTACACCTTC

j_call: TRBJ2-3
v_call: TRBV5-1
d_call: -
clone_size: -
cdr3_aa: CASSQSTDTQYF
cdr3_nt: TGCGCCAGCAGCCAAAGCACAGATACGCAGTATTTT

j_call: TRBJ1-5
v_call: TRBV2
d_call: TRBD1
clone_size: -
cdr3_aa: CARGTGYNQPQHF
cdr3_nt: TGTGCCAGAGGGACAGGCTACAATCAGCCCCAGCATTTT

j_call: TRBJ1-4
v_call: TRBV5-1
d_call: -
clone_size: -
cdr3_aa: CASSLEQGSGEKLFF
cdr3_nt: TGCGCCAGCAGCTTGGAACAGGGATCAGGTGAAAAACTGTTTTTT

j_call: TRBJ2-3
v_call: TRBV9
d_call: TRBD2
clone_size: few
cdr3_aa: CASSASGPSTDTQYF
cdr3_nt: TGTGCCAGCAGCGCTAGCGGGCCTAGCACAGATACGCAGTATTTT

j_call: TRBJ2-1
v_call: TRBV18
d_call: TRBD2
clone_size: few
cdr3_aa: CASSSSGGANEQFF
cdr3_nt: TGTGCCAGCTCAAGTAGCGGGGGGGCCAATGAGCAGTTCTTC

j_call: TRBJ2-1
v_call: TRBV10-3
d_call: -
clone_size: -
cdr3_aa: CAISDLGGQGEQFF
cdr3_nt: TGTGCCATCAGTGATTTGGGGGGGCAAGGTGAGCAGTTCTTC

j_call: TRBJ2-7
v_call: TRBV6-6
d_call: -
clone_size: -
cdr3_aa: CASRAVSYEQYF
cdr3_nt: TGTGCCAGCCGAGCTGTATCCTACGAGCAGTACTTC

j_call: TRBJ1-3
v_call: TRBV9
d_call: TRBD1
clone_size: -
cdr3_aa: CASSTGQGDGNTIYF
cdr3_nt: TGTGCCAGCAGCACCGGACAGGGGGACGGAAACACCATATATTTT

j_call: TRBJ2-7
v_call: TRBV27
d_call: -
clone_size: -
cdr3_aa: CASSFGGLTYEQYF
cdr3_nt: TGTGCCAGCAGTTTTGGGGGCCTTACCTACGAGCAGTACTTC

j_call: TRBJ2-5
v_call: TRBV27
d_call: TRBD2
clone_size: -
cdr3_aa: CASSLATSGRETQYF
cdr3_nt: TGTGCCAGCAGTTTAGCTACTAGCGGGCGGGAGACCCAGTACTTC

j_call: TRBJ1-2
v_call: TRBV9
d_call: -
clone_size: -
cdr3_aa: CASSTARDTHSFNYGYTF
cdr3_nt: TGTGCCAGCAGCACGGCGAGGGACACCCACAGCTTTAACTATGGCTACACCTTC

j_call: TRBJ1-1
v_call: TRBV5-1
d_call: TRBD1
clone_size: -
cdr3_aa: CASSFPGTGTAAFF
cdr3_nt: TGCGCCAGCAGCTTCCCAGGGACAGGGACCGCAGCTTTCTTT

j_call: TRBJ2-3
v_call: TRBV5-4
d_call: TRBD2
clone_size: -
cdr3_aa: CASSLGRGSGGAGSRDTQYF
cdr3_nt: TGTGCCAGCAGCTTGGGACGGGGTAGCGGGGGGGCCGGAAGTCGGGATACGCAGTATTTT

j_call: TRBJ2-2
v_call: TRBV18
d_call: TRBD2
clone_size: -
cdr3_aa: CASSGTGLAVGELFF
cdr3_nt: TGTGCCAGCTCAGGGACGGGACTAGCAGTCGGGGAGCTGTTTTTT

j_call: TRBJ1-2
v_call: TRBV19
d_call: -
clone_size: few
cdr3_aa: CASTPGGVIEVGYTF
cdr3_nt: TGTGCCAGTACCCCGGGGGGGGTCATTGAGGTCGGCTACACCTTC

j_call: TRBJ1-2
v_call: TRBV14
d_call: -
clone_size: -
cdr3_aa: CASSLGGELNYGYTF
cdr3_nt: TGTGCCAGCAGCCTAGGAGGGGAGTTGAACTATGGCTACACCTTC

j_call: TRBJ1-6
v_call: TRBV5-1
d_call: -
clone_size: -
cdr3_aa: CASTTGVRNSPLHF
cdr3_nt: TGCGCCAGCACCACCGGGGTGAGGAATTCACCCCTCCACTTT

j_call: TRBJ2-5
v_call: TRBV6-5
d_call: TRBD2
clone_size: -
cdr3_aa: CATVTSGGGQETQYF
cdr3_nt: TGTGCCACCGTCACTAGCGGGGGGGGGCAAGAGACCCAGTACTTC

j_call: TRBJ2-5
v_call: TRBV12-5
d_call: -
clone_size: -
cdr3_aa: CASGSGTLSGVKTQYF
cdr3_nt: TGTGCTAGTGGTTCAGGGACACTATCAGGGGTAAAGACCCAGTACTTC

j_call: TRBJ2-7
v_call: TRBV7-9
d_call: TRBD1
clone_size: -
cdr3_aa: CASSWNPRDRRYEQYF
cdr3_nt: TGTGCCAGCAGTTGGAACCCCCGGGACAGGAGATACGAGCAGTACTTC

j_call: TRBJ1-3
v_call: TRBV10-2
d_call: -
clone_size: -
cdr3_aa: CASSDLASGNTIYF
cdr3_nt: TGCGCCAGCAGTGATTTAGCTTCAGGAAACACCATATATTTT